The 5 T cell receptor beta chains below come from one sample, sequenced in a study of T cells in Graves' hyperthyroidism and ophthalmopathy. TCR beta CDR3 region amplification was performed from RNA transcripts. Using the HTBI primer set, a first-round RT-PCR was run on the TCR CDR3. TCRdb re-called the multiplex PCR reads with MiXCR, one entry per CDR3 protein. Of around 300,000 distinct CDR3 sequences in the sample, about 14% were seen once. Sample: blood. The receptor source for this set is a woman under 40 with Graves' hyperthyroidism.

Turning to this clonotype: One base away lies a much larger clone, so this may be a sequencing read error. The conserved final phenylalanine or tryptophan is absent from the CDR3, which likely points to a read error. The chain links TRBV6-1 to TRBJ2-1, with a possible D match to TRBD2 (6 bases). The CDR3 sequence is 16 residues long. V gave up 0 bases and J gave up 3 bases, with 12 bases separating them. Germline CDR1 and CDR2: MNHNS and SASEGT. The CDR3 nucleotides are TGTGCCAGCAGTGAAGCACCCGGGGGTCTCTACAATGAGCAGTTCCTC. Translated, it gives CASSEAPGGLYNEQFL.

There are many counts of this clonotype. The chain has TRBV3-1 and TRBJ1-1; TRBD1 aligns across 7 bases. This CDR3 comprises 13 residues. The junction had 4 bases not matched to a gene; V was cut back by 4 bases and J by 5 bases. Germline V gene data show CDR1 as LGHDT and CDR2 as YNNKEL (reference sequence). CDR3 in amino acids: CASSRPQGTEAFF. The CDR3 region has the DNA TGTGCCAGCAGCCGCCCACAGGGGACTGAAGCTTTCTTT.

This clonotype was seen at least ten times. This chain joins TRBV2 and TRBJ2-7, with a weak D call TRBD1 (6 bases). The V end lost 8 bases, the J end lost 2 bases, and 13 bases lay between the germline ends. The CDR3 runs to 13 residues. CDR1 and CDR2 from the germline V gene are SNHLY and FYNNEI. CDR3 nucleotides: TGTGCCAGCTCCGAGGGGGAGACCTACGAGCAGTACTTC. Translated, it gives CASSEGETYEQYF.

This clonotype was observed at least ten times. The chain carries TRBV28 and TRBJ1-6; D call uncertain. This CDR3 is built from 18 residues. Germline-derived CDR1 and CDR2 are MDHEN and SYDVKM. V lost 1 base to trimming and J lost 8 bases, with 21 bases between them. CDR3 DNA sequence: TGTGCCAGCAGTTTATACGTGGCCTCCGACTTTGGCGATTCACCCCTCCACTTT. Translating it yields CASSLYVASDFGDSPLHF.

As for this clonotype: A much larger clone lies a single base off, so this may be a read error. This CDR3 reads CASSERQEAYEQYF. CDR3 DNA sequence: TGTGCCAGCAGTGAAAGACAGGAGGCCTACGAGCAGTACTTC. This chain connects TRBV28 to TRBJ2-7; D possibly corresponds to TRBD1 (6 bases). The V gene lost 5 bases and the J gene lost 2 bases, with 13 bases spanning the gap. Germline CDR1 reads MDHEN; CDR2 reads SYDVKM. The CDR3 runs to 14 residues.